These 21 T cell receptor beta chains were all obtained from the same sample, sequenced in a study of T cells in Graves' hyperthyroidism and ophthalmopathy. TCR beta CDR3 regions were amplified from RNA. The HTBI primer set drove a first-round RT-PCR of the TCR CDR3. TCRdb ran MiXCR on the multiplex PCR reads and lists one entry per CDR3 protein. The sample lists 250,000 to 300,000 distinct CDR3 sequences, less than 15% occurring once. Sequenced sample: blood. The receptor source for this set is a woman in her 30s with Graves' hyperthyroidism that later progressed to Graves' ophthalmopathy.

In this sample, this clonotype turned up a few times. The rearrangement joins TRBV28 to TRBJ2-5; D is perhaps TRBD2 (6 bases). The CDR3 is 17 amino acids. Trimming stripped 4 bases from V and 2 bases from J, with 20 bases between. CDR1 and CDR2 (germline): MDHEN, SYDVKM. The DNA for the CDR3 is TGTGCCAGCAGTTGGAACTGGCTGGAGGGAAATCAAGAGACCCAGTACTTC. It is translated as CASSWNWLEGNQETQYF.

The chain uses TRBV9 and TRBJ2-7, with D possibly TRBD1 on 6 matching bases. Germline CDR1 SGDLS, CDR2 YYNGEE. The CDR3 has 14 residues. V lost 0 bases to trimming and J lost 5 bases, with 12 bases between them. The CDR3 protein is CASSVDGGLDEQYF. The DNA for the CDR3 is TGTGCCAGCAGCGTAGATGGGGGCCTGGACGAGCAGTACTTC.

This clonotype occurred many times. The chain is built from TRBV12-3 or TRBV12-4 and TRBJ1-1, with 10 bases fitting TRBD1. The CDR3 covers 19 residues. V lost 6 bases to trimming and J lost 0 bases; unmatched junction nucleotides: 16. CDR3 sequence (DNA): TGTGCCAGCAGCCGAAGGGGGGGACAGGGGAGTCCCATGAACACTGAAGCTTTCTTT. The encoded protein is CASSRRGGQGSPMNTEAFF.

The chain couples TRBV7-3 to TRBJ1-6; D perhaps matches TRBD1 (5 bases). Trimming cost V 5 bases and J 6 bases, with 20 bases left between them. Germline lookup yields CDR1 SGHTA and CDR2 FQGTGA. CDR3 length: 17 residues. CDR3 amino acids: CASSPSAPGQGNSPLHF. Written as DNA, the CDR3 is TGTGCCAGCAGCCCGAGCGCCCCCGGGCAGGGTAATTCACCCCTCCACTTT.

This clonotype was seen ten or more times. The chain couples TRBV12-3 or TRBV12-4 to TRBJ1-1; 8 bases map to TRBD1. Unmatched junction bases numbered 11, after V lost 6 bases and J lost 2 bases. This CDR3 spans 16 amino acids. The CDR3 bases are TGTGCCAGCAGGGGGTGGCGGGACAGGAGTAACACTGAAGCTTTCTTT. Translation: CASRGWRDRSNTEAFF.

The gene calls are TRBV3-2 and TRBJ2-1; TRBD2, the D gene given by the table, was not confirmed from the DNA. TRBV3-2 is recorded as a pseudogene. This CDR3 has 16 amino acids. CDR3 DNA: TGTGCCAGCAGCCAAGGGGGGAGGGGAACCTACAATGAGCAGTTCTTC. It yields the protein CASSQGGRGTYNEQFF.

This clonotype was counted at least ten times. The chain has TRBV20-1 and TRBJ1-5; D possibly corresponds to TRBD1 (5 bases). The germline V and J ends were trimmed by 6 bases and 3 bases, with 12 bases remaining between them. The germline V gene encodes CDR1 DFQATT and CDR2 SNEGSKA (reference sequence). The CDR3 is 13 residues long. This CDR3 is CSARGNYNQPQHF. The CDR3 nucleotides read TGCAGTGCCCGGGGGAACTACAATCAGCCCCAGCATTTT.

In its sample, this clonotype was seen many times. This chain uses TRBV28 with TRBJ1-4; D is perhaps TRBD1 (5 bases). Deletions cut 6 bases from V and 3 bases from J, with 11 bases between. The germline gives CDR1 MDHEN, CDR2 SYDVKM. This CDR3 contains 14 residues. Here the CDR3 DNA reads TGTGCCAGCAGCTATGGGGGGGCTAATGAAAAACTGTTTTTT. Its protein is CASSYGGANEKLFF.

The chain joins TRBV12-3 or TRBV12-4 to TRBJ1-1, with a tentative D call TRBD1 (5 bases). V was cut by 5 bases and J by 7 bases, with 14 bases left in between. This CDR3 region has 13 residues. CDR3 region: CASSPGGGGEAFF. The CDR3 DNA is TGTGCCAGCAGTCCCGGTGGGGGGGGTGAAGCTTTCTTT.

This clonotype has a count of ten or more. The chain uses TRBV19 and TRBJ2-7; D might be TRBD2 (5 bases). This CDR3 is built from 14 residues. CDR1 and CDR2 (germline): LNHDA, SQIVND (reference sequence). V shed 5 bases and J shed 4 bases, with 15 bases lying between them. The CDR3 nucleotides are TGTGCCAGTAGTCCCCTACTAGGACCTTACGAGCAGTACTTC. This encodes CASSPLLGPYEQYF. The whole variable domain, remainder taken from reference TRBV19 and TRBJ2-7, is DGGITQSPKYLFRKEGQNVTLSCEQNLNHDAMYWYRQDPGQGLRLIYYSQIVNDFQKGDIAEGYSVSREKKESFPLTVTSAQKNPTAFYLCASSPLLGPYEQYFGPGTRLTVT.

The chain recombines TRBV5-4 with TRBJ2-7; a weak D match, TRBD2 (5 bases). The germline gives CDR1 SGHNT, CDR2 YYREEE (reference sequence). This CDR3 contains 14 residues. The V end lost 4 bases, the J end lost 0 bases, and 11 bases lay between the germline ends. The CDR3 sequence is CASSMTGISYEQYF. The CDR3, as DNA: TGTGCCAGCAGCATGACCGGGATCTCCTACGAGCAGTACTTC. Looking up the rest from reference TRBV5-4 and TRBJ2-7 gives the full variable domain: ETGVTQSPTHLIKTRGQQVTLRCSSQSGHNTVSWYQQALGQGPQFIFQYYREEENGRGNFPPRFSGLQFPNYSSELNVNALELDDSALYLCASSMTGISYEQYFGPGTRLTVT.

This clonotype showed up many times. The CDR3 protein is CASSSTGFSYEQYF. The CDR3 nucleotides read TGTGCCAGCAGTTCCACAGGGTTTTCCTACGAGCAGTACTTC. V usage is TRBV12-3 or TRBV12-4 and J usage is TRBJ2-7; D is perhaps TRBD1 (6 bases). There are 14 residues in the CDR3. The V end was cut by 4 bases, the J end by 1 base, with 11 bases between.

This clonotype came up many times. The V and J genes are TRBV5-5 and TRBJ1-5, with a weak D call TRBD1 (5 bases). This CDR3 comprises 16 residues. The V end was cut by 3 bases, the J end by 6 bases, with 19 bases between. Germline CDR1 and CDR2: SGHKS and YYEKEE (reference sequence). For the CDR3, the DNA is TGTGCCAGCAGCTCCACCCCTGGGGCACGGGGTCAGCCCCAGCATTTT. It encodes CASSSTPGARGQPQHF. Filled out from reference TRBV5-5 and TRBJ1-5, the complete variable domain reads DAGVTQSPTHLIKTRGQQVTLRCSPISGHKSVSWYQQVLGQGPQFIFQYYEKEERGRGNFPDRFSARQFPNYSSELNVNALLLGDSALYLCASSSTPGARGQPQHFGDGTRLSIL.

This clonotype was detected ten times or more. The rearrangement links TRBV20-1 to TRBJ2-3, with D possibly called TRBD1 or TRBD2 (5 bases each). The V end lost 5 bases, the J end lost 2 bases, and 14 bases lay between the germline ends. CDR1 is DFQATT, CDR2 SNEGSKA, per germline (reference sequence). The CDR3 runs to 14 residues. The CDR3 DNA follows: TGCAGTGCTCACCGGGACGGATCCACAGATACGCAGTATTTT. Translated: CSAHRDGSTDTQYF.

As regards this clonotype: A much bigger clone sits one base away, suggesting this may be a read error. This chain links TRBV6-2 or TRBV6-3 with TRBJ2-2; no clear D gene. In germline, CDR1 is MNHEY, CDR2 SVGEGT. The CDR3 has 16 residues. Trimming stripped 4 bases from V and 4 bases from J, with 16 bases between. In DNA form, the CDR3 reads TGTGCCAGCAGTTTAGGAGTGATAATGCTCACCGGGGAGCTGTTTTTT. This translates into CASSLGVIMLTGELFF.

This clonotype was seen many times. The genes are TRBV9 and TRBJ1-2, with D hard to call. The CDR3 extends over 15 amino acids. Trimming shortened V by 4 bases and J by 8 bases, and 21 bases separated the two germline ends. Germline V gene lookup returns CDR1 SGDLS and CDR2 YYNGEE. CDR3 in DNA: TGTGCCAGCAGCTCACCGACTCGTGCTCTCAGGGGCTACACCTTC. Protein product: CASSSPTRALRGYTF.

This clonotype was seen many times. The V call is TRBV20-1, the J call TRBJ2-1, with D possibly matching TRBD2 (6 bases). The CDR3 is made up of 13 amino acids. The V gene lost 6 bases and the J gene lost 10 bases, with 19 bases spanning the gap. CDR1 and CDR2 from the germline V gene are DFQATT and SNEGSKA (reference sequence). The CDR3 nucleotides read TGCAGTGCCTCCGCCCGGAGGGCCCCCGAGCAGTTCTTC. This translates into CSASARRAPEQFF.

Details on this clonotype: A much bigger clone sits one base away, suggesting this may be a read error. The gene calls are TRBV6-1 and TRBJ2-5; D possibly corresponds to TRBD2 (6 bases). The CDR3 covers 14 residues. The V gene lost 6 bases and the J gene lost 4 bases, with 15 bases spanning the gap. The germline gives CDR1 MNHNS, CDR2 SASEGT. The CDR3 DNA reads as TGTGCCAGCAGCCCTAATCTGGGGGGAGAGACCCAGTACTTC. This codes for CASSPNLGGETQYF.

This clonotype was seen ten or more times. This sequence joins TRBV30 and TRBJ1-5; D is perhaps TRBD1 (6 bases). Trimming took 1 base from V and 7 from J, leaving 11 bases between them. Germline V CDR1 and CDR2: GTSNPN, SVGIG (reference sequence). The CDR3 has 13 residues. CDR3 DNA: TGTGCCTGGAGTGGTGGGGGCGAACAGCCCCAGCATTTT. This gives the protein CAWSGGGEQPQHF.

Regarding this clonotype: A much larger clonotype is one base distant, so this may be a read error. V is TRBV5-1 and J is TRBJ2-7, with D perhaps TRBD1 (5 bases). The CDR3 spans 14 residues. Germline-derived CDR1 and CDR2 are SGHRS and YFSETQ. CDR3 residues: CASSLVTGAYGQYF. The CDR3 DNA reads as TGCGCCAGCAGCTTGGTTACAGGAGCCTACGGGCAGTACTTC.

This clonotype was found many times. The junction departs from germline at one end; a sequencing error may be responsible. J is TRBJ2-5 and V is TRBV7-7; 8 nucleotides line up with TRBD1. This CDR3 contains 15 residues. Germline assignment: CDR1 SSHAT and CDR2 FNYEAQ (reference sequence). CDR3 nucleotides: TGTGCTAGCAGCTTAGCCGGGACAGGAAAAGAGACCCAGTACTTC. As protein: CASSLAGTGKETQYF.